This T cell receptor (beta chain) was sequenced in a study of shared clonotypes between healthy human individuals. Findings of the study overall: Represented genetic and exposure-history diversity was restricted by having few donors.

This clone was recorded only once. Its specificity is not known. Researchers divided each subset's genomic DNA evenly across several immunoSEQ plates. Assay: immunoSEQ multiplex PCR; the TCRdb copy retains only in-frame clones and omits some. The data hold approximately 510,000 clones, with around 79% observed a single time. It was roughly 100 million PBMCs that unsorted samples used for genomic DNA. The origin of this receptor is a woman between 35 and 50 years old in good health. Some clones in this sample may be carry-over from other donors' samples. Sequencing was performed on PBMCs.

The CDR3 here is CASSPGTSGEGSQETQYF. CDR3 nucleotides: TGTGCCAGCAGCCCCGGGACTAGCGGAGAGGGGTCCCAAGAGACCCAGTACTTC. The V call is TRBV7-9, the J call TRBJ2-5, with 11 bases matching TRBD2. Germline V lookup: CDR1 SEHNR, CDR2 FQNEAQ (reference sequence). The CDR3 runs to 18 residues. With V trimmed by 5 bases and J by 1 base, 12 bases remained unmatched. The variable domain in full, completed from reference TRBV7-9 and TRBJ2-5, reads DTGVSQNPRHKITKRGQNVTFRCDPISEHNRLYWYRQTLGQGPEFLTYFQNEAQLEKSRLLSDRFSAERPKGSFSTLEIQRTEQGDSAMYLCASSPGTSGEGSQETQYFGPGTRLLVL.